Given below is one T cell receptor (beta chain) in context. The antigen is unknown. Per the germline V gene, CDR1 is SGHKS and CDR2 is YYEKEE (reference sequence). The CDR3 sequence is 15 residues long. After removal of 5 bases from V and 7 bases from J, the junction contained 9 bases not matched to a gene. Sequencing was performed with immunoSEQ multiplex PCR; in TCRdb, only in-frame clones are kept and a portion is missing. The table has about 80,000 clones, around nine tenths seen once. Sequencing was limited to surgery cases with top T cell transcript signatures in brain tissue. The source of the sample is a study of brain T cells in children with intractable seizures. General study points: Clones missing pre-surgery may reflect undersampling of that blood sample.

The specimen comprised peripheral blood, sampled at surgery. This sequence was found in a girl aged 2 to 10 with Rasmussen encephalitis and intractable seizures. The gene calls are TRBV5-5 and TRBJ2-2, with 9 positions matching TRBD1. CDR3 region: CASSLGDRGFGELFF. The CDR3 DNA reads TGTGCCAGCAGTCTGGGAGACAGGGGGTTCGGGGAGCTGTTTTTT.